These T cell receptor beta chains were read from a single sample in a study of T cell responses to AZD1222 COVID-19 vaccine. Profiled with immunoSEQ multiplex PCR; TCRdb holds only in-frame clones, not every one. The data contain some 140,000 clones, roughly 90% of them singletons. The specimen was peripheral blood, collected on day 0 of AZD1222 vaccination. All receptors come from an adult in good health. The CDR3 runs from the conserved cysteine through the conserved F or W. The order of the fields is V gene, clone size, J gene, D gene, CDR3 DNA, CDR3 protein. D genes are given only for firm matches. Not all rows give a size; the values are once, few, many and, for expanded clones, a class.

V gene: TRBV18; clone size: .; J gene: TRBJ1-3; D gene: .; CDR3 DNA: TGTGCCAGCTCGCCTGACAGGTCGAGCTCTGGAAACACCATATATTTT; CDR3 protein: CASSPDRSSSGNTIYF
V gene: TRBV28; clone size: .; J gene: TRBJ2-6; D gene: .; CDR3 DNA: TGTGCCAGCAGGGTTCCTGGGGGAATTCTGACTTTC; CDR3 protein: CASRVPGGILTF
V gene: TRBV6-2/TRBV6-3; clone size: .; J gene: TRBJ2-7; D gene: TRBD1; CDR3 DNA: TGTGCCAGCAGTCGGGACAGGCCCACCTACGAGCAGTACTTC; CDR3 protein: CASSRDRPTYEQYF
V gene: TRBV5-1; clone size: .; J gene: TRBJ2-7; D gene: .; CDR3 DNA: TGCGCCAGCACCCCCGGGGGCCCGTTGTCAAACGAGCAGTACTTC; CDR3 protein: CASTPGGPLSNEQYF
V gene: TRBV19; clone size: once; J gene: TRBJ2-7; D gene: .; CDR3 DNA: TGTGCCAGTAGTTCCATTTCAGGGGCGCGCGGCTACGAGCAGTACTTC; CDR3 protein: CASSSISGARGYEQYF
V gene: TRBV9; clone size: once; J gene: TRBJ1-1; D gene: TRBD1; CDR3 DNA: TGTGCCAGCAGCGGAACAGGGGGCGCGAGGAACACTGAAGCTTTCTTT; CDR3 protein: CASSGTGGARNTEAFF
V gene: TRBV4-1; clone size: .; J gene: TRBJ1-5; D gene: .; CDR3 DNA: TGCGCCAGCAGCCAAGTCCCTCCCCGGACAGCAAATCAGCCCCAGCATTTT; CDR3 protein: CASSQVPPRTANQPQHF
V gene: TRBV3-1/TRBV3-2; clone size: .; J gene: TRBJ1-4; D gene: TRBD1; CDR3 DNA: TGTGCCAGCAGCCGAAGGACAGGGGGTAATGAAAAACTGTTTTTT; CDR3 protein: CASSRRTGGNEKLFF
V gene: TRBV30; clone size: .; J gene: TRBJ2-1; D gene: TRBD2; CDR3 DNA: TGTGCCTGGGGGACTAGCGACCTCCATGAGCAGTTCTTC; CDR3 protein: CAWGTSDLHEQFF
V gene: TRBV15; clone size: .; J gene: TRBJ2-3; D gene: TRBD2; CDR3 DNA: TGTGCCACCCAAACAATTACCCTAGCGGCTAGCACAGATACGCAGTATTTT; CDR3 protein: CATQTITLAASTDTQYF
V gene: TRBV4-3; clone size: .; J gene: TRBJ1-2; D gene: TRBD1; CDR3 DNA: TGCGCCAGCAGCCAAGACTACAGGGGGCTGGACTATGGCTACACCTTC; CDR3 protein: CASSQDYRGLDYGYTF
V gene: TRBV18; clone size: .; J gene: TRBJ2-1; D gene: .; CDR3 DNA: TGTGCCAGCTCACCACCGAAGCCGAGCTCCTACAATGAGCAGTTCTTC; CDR3 protein: CASSPPKPSSYNEQFF
V gene: TRBV27; clone size: .; J gene: TRBJ1-2; D gene: .; CDR3 DNA: TGTGCCAGCAGCATGGGGAGGGGTTCTCAGGATGGCTACACCTTC; CDR3 protein: CASSMGRGSQDGYTF
V gene: TRBV19; clone size: .; J gene: TRBJ2-3; D gene: .; CDR3 DNA: TGTGCCAGTAGTCTAACGACTAGCACAGATACGCAGTATTTT; CDR3 protein: CASSLTTSTDTQYF
V gene: TRBV28; clone size: .; J gene: TRBJ2-6; D gene: .; CDR3 DNA: TGTGCCAGCAGCCCCCTGGCGGACACGGGGGCCAACGTCCTGACTTTC; CDR3 protein: CASSPLADTGANVLTF
V gene: TRBV7-2; clone size: .; J gene: TRBJ2-1; D gene: TRBD1; CDR3 DNA: TGTGCCAGCAGCTTCTCCGGGACAGGGGGGCCCAATGAGCAGTTCTTC; CDR3 protein: CASSFSGTGGPNEQFF
V gene: TRBV27; clone size: .; J gene: TRBJ2-7; D gene: .; CDR3 DNA: TGTGCCAGCAGTCCAATGTTTGGGACCATACACTACGAGCAGTACTTC; CDR3 protein: CASSPMFGTIHYEQYF
V gene: TRBV7-2; clone size: .; J gene: TRBJ2-5; D gene: TRBD2; CDR3 DNA: TGTGCCAGCAGCCCCGGGGTAGCGGGAGTTCAAGAGACCCAGTACTTC; CDR3 protein: CASSPGVAGVQETQYF
V gene: TRBV7-2; clone size: .; J gene: TRBJ2-1; D gene: TRBD2; CDR3 DNA: TGTGCCAGCAGCTCAAAATCTAGCGGGATGAGCTCCTACAATGAGCAGTTCTTC; CDR3 protein: CASSSKSSGMSSYNEQFF
V gene: TRBV3-1/TRBV3-2; clone size: .; J gene: TRBJ1-3; D gene: TRBD1; CDR3 DNA: TGTGCCAGCAGCCAAGCTCAGGGGGCGACTGGAAACACCATATATTTT; CDR3 protein: CASSQAQGATGNTIYF
V gene: TRBV19; clone size: once; J gene: TRBJ2-7; D gene: .; CDR3 DNA: TGTGCCAGTAGTAGGTTATTCAAGGGCTACGAGCAGTACTTC; CDR3 protein: CASSRLFKGYEQYF
V gene: TRBV6-5; clone size: .; J gene: TRBJ1-1; D gene: .; CDR3 DNA: TGTGCCAGCAGTCAACCCGACAGTTCTGAAGCTTTCTTT; CDR3 protein: CASSQPDSSEAFF
V gene: TRBV4-1; clone size: once; J gene: TRBJ2-7; D gene: .; CDR3 DNA: TGCGCCAGCAGCCAAGACGAGATCGAGCAGTACTTC; CDR3 protein: CASSQDEIEQYF
V gene: TRBV19; clone size: .; J gene: TRBJ1-5; D gene: .; CDR3 DNA: TGTGCCAGTAGTATTTGGCGTCAGCCCCAGCATTTT; CDR3 protein: CASSIWRQPQHF
V gene: TRBV19; clone size: .; J gene: TRBJ2-1; D gene: .; CDR3 DNA: TGTGCCAGTAGCAACAATCTAGCGCCGACGGGTGAGCAGTTCTTC; CDR3 protein: CASSNNLAPTGEQFF
V gene: TRBV5-5; clone size: .; J gene: TRBJ2-3; D gene: TRBD2; CDR3 DNA: TGTGCCAGCAGCATGGGACTAGCGGGAGGGCGTAAAGATACGCAGTATTTT; CDR3 protein: CASSMGLAGGRKDTQYF
V gene: TRBV6-4; clone size: .; J gene: TRBJ1-1; D gene: .; CDR3 DNA: TGTGCCAGCAGTGACGGTCAGGGGAACACTGAAGCTTTCTTT; CDR3 protein: CASSDGQGNTEAFF
V gene: TRBV3-1/TRBV3-2; clone size: .; J gene: TRBJ1-6; D gene: .; CDR3 DNA: TGTGCCAGCAGCCAAGACGGTAATTCACCCCTCCACTTT; CDR3 protein: CASSQDGNSPLHF
V gene: TRBV9; clone size: .; J gene: TRBJ1-1; D gene: .; CDR3 DNA: TGTGCCAGCAGCGTAACTACAGGGAACACTGAAGCTTTCTTT; CDR3 protein: CASSVTTGNTEAFF
V gene: TRBV7-8; clone size: .; J gene: TRBJ1-5; D gene: TRBD1; CDR3 DNA: TGTGCCAGCAGCACCCGGGACAGGGGAGTTCAGCCCCAGCATTTT; CDR3 protein: CASSTRDRGVQPQHF
V gene: TRBV9; clone size: .; J gene: TRBJ1-3; D gene: .; CDR3 DNA: TGTGCCAGCAGCCCTCCTCTGGGTCTGGGAAACACCATATATTTT; CDR3 protein: CASSPPLGLGNTIYF
V gene: TRBV27; clone size: .; J gene: TRBJ1-5; D gene: .; CDR3 DNA: TGTGCCAGCAGTTGTGAGTGCAGGGGCCCCAATCAGCCCCAGCATTTT; CDR3 protein: CASSCECRGPNQPQHF
V gene: TRBV28; clone size: .; J gene: TRBJ1-2; D gene: .; CDR3 DNA: TGTGCCAGCAGTTTATATCGCGGGGGAAACTATGGCTACACCTTC; CDR3 protein: CASSLYRGGNYGYTF
V gene: TRBV28; clone size: few; J gene: TRBJ2-1; D gene: .; CDR3 DNA: TGTGCCAGCGGAGGCGCGCCTTACAATGAGCAGTTCTTC; CDR3 protein: CASGGAPYNEQFF
V gene: TRBV24-1; clone size: .; J gene: TRBJ2-7; D gene: .; CDR3 DNA: TGTGCCACCAGTGATCCCCGAGACCAGAAGCAGTACTTC; CDR3 protein: CATSDPRDQKQYF
V gene: TRBV3-1/TRBV3-2; clone size: .; J gene: TRBJ2-2; D gene: TRBD1; CDR3 DNA: TGTGCCAGCAGCCGGGACAGAGGTTACACCGGGGAGCTGTTTTTT; CDR3 protein: CASSRDRGYTGELFF
V gene: TRBV24-1; clone size: .; J gene: TRBJ2-5; D gene: TRBD1; CDR3 DNA: TGTGCCACCAGTGATTCCGACAGGGGGAAGACCCAGTACTTC; CDR3 protein: CATSDSDRGKTQYF
V gene: TRBV7-2; clone size: once; J gene: TRBJ2-2; D gene: .; CDR3 DNA: TGTGCCAGCAGCTTAAATGGGGGCAACACCGGGGAGCTGTTTTTT; CDR3 protein: CASSLNGGNTGELFF
V gene: TRBV29-1; clone size: .; J gene: TRBJ1-5; D gene: .; CDR3 DNA: TGCAGCGTTGCTGAGACAGCCATTAATCAGCCCCAGCATTTT; CDR3 protein: CSVAETAINQPQHF
V gene: TRBV28; clone size: .; J gene: TRBJ2-7; D gene: .; CDR3 DNA: TGTGCCAGCAGTTTATACTCCACCGCCAGGCCAAGAGTCTACGAGCAGTACTTC; CDR3 protein: CASSLYSTARPRVYEQYF
V gene: TRBV5-4; clone size: .; J gene: TRBJ2-5; D gene: .; CDR3 DNA: TGTGCCAGCAGCCCGGTGGGGGGTGAAGGGGAGACCCAGTACTTC; CDR3 protein: CASSPVGGEGETQYF
V gene: TRBV5-1; clone size: .; J gene: TRBJ2-1; D gene: TRBD1; CDR3 DNA: TGCGCCAGCAGCTTGATGGCAGGGGGAAGCTCCAATGAGCAGTTCTTC; CDR3 protein: CASSLMAGGSSNEQFF
V gene: TRBV5-1; clone size: .; J gene: TRBJ1-4; D gene: .; CDR3 DNA: TGCGCCAGCAGCTTGGAGGGAGGGACGCGCGAAAAACTGTTTTTT; CDR3 protein: CASSLEGGTREKLFF
V gene: TRBV11-2; clone size: .; J gene: TRBJ2-1; D gene: TRBD2; CDR3 DNA: TGTGCCAGCAGCTTCTCGACTAGCGGGTACTACAATGAGCAGTTCTTC; CDR3 protein: CASSFSTSGYYNEQFF
V gene: TRBV28; clone size: .; J gene: TRBJ1-2; D gene: .; CDR3 DNA: TGTGCCAGCAGTTTTCAGCCAGGACGCTATGGCTACACCTTC; CDR3 protein: CASSFQPGRYGYTF
V gene: TRBV10-2; clone size: .; J gene: TRBJ1-2; D gene: .; CDR3 DNA: TGCGCCAGCAGCGACTGGGGCAGAAACTATGGCTACACCTTC; CDR3 protein: CASSDWGRNYGYTF
V gene: TRBV11-2; clone size: .; J gene: TRBJ1-1; D gene: .; CDR3 DNA: TGTGCCAGCAGCTTAGGGGGGGGCGAATCTGAAGCTTTCTTT; CDR3 protein: CASSLGGGESEAFF
V gene: TRBV5-1; clone size: .; J gene: TRBJ2-1; D gene: TRBD1; CDR3 DNA: TGCGCCAGCCGGACCGGACGCGGACAGGGGGCCACAGGGCCCTACAATGAGCAGTTCTTC; CDR3 protein: CASRTGRGQGATGPYNEQFF
V gene: TRBV3-1/TRBV3-2; clone size: .; J gene: TRBJ1-1; D gene: .; CDR3 DNA: TGTGCCAGCAGCCCTAGCACGGGGGCAAACGAAGCTTTCTTT; CDR3 protein: CASSPSTGANEAFF
V gene: TRBV6-2/TRBV6-3; clone size: .; J gene: TRBJ2-6; D gene: .; CDR3 DNA: TGTGCCAGCAGTTCAGACAGGACTACAGATCGCTCTGGGGCCAACGTCCTGACTTTC; CDR3 protein: CASSSDRTTDRSGANVLTF
V gene: TRBV7-8; clone size: .; J gene: TRBJ2-5; D gene: TRBD2; CDR3 DNA: TGTGCCAGCAGCGGAGGACTAGCGGTCGAAAAGACCCAGTACTTC; CDR3 protein: CASSGGLAVEKTQYF